These 13 T cell receptor delta chains share one sample of origin, sequenced in a study of intestinal T cells in coeliac disease. TCRdb re-called clones from the multiplex PCR reads using CATT. The data show around 280 delta-chain clones, 45% to 55% seen once. For each case, the template was genomic DNA from ten roughly 4.8-µm formalin-fixed paraffin-embedded scrolls. The sample consisted of a duodenal biopsy. The receptors come from a human donor who served as a control with a normal duodenal biopsy, not a healthy volunteer.

In this sample, this clone turned up once. A single base is all that separates this from a far larger clone, so a read error is likely. The V and J genes are TRDV1 and TRDJ1; 10 bases are shared with TRDD3. TCRdb supplies no J gene; here it was assigned by aligning the nucleotide sequence to germline. Germline V gives CDR1 TSWWSYY, CDR2 QGS. The CDR3 covers 16 residues. The J segment lost 8 bases and the V segment lost 8 bases, leaving 17 bases of the junction unmatched. CDR3 loop: CALRLPGDTRSKKLIF. The CDR3 DNA reads TGTGCTCTTCGCTTACCGGGGGATACGCGGAGTAAAAAACTCATCTTT.

The V gene is TRDV2, but the J gene lacks a call. This CDR3 is built from 21 residues. From germline, CDR1 is GEAIGNYY and CDR2 EKD. CDR3 DNA: TGTGCGTATCCCCCAGCTAGTTTGGGCACAATGAAACACATCAGTATAAAAACCCTCTTCTTC. Translating gives CAYPPASLGTMKHISIKTLFF.

This clone was detected once. V and J are TRDV1 and TRDJ1, with 8 bases that match TRDD3. Here the J gene was assigned by germline matching of the DNA, as TCRdb has none. J was trimmed by 0 bases and V by 6 bases; bases with no gene match: 27. The CDR3 is 22 amino acids. In germline, CDR1 is TSWWSYY, CDR2 QGS. DNA for the CDR3: TGTGCTCTTGGATCGGAAGTCTTCGGGTACTGGGGGTTAGGAGCCAACACCGATAAACTCATCTTT. Translating it yields CALGSEVFGYWGLGANTDKLIF.

Remarks on this clone: For this DNA, TCRdb reports the protein of a much larger clone, which diverges at residue 11, most likely from a read error; the protein presented here is translated directly from the DNA. The chain has TRDV2 and TRDJ1, with TRDD3 matching over 9 bases. TCRdb does not report a J gene; here it was assigned by matching the DNA to germline references. J was trimmed by 2 bases and V by 3 bases; bases with no gene match: 12. The CDR3 is 17 residues long. Germline lookup yields CDR1 GEAIGNYY and CDR2 EKD. CDR3 protein: CACDLLGDQKETDKLIF. DNA of the CDR3: TGTGCCTGTGACCTACTGGGGGACCAAAAGGAGACCGATAAACTCATCTTT.

This clone has only a few counts. A read error likely explains this, since a far larger clone differs by one base. The rearrangement uses TRDV2 and TRDJ3, with TRDD3 matching over 12 bases. The J gene, absent from TCRdb, was called here by matching the DNA to germline. CDR1 and CDR2 (germline): GEAIGNYY, EKD. The CDR3 is 23 amino acids. The chain's CDR3 is CACDTGSQLGDTTGSRDTRQMFF. Here the CDR3 DNA reads TGTGCCTGTGACACCGGCTCTCAACTGGGGGATACAACCGGCTCCCGGGACACCCGACAGATGTTTTTC.

Regarding this clone: Other DNA sequences in this specimen translate into the identical CDR3. The V gene is TRDV2, but the J gene lacks a call. The CDR3 consists of 18 residues. CDR1 and CDR2 from the germline V gene are GEAIGNYY and EKD. DNA of the CDR3: TGTGCCTGTGACCTGGAAACCGATAAACTCATCAGTATAAAAACCCTCTTCTTC. Its protein is CACDLETDKLISIKTLFF.

The J gene was not called, though the V gene is TRDV2; TRDD3, the table's D call, was not compared with the DNA. Germline CDR1 is GEAIGNYY and CDR2 is EKD. The CDR3 runs 22 residues. In DNA form, the CDR3 reads TGTGCCTGTGACAAAAATTGGGGGATACGCACAATGAAACACATCAGTATAAAAACCCTCTTCTTC. It yields the protein CACDKNWGIRTMKHISIKTLFF.

This clone appeared a single time. Only one base separates this from a far larger clonotype, so it likely reflects a read error. This rearrangement joins TRDV1 to TRDJ1; 12 bases map to TRDD3. TCRdb offers no J gene call, so here the DNA was matched to germline to obtain one. Germline V lookup: CDR1 TSWWSYY, CDR2 QGS. The length of the CDR3 is 22 residues. Written as DNA, the CDR3 is TGTGCCCTTGGGGAAAGGGGAGCCTTCCTACGTTGTACTGGGGGATACTCCGATAAACTCATCTTT. Encoded protein: CALGERGAFLRCTGGYSDKLIF.

This clone turned up a few times. With the J gene uncalled, the V gene is TRDV2; the table's D call, TRDD3, has no DNA check behind it. Germline V gives CDR1 GEAIGNYY, CDR2 EKD. This CDR3 has 23 amino acids. For the CDR3, the DNA is TGTGCCTGTGACGAGGGTGTATGGGGGATACGCACAGTGAAACACATCAGTATAAAAACCCTCTTCTTC. This gives the protein CACDEGVWGIRTVKHISIKTLFF.

The rearrangement joins TRDV1 to TRDJ1; TRDD2 matches at 9 bases. The J gene, missing from TCRdb, was assigned here through DNA to germline matching. V gave up 4 bases and J gave up 6 bases; unmatched junction bases: 30. The CDR3 has 22 amino acids. The germline V gene encodes CDR1 TSWWSYY and CDR2 QGS. The CDR3: CALGGPTIRGLPTVLGHHKLIF. The CDR3 region has the DNA TGTGCTCTTGGGGGACCCACAATCCGAGGCCTTCCTACGGTACTGGGTCACCATAAACTCATCTTT.

By share of the sample, this clone is hyperexpanded. The genes are TRDV3 and TRDJ1; 11 positions match TRDD3. CDR1 is TVYSNPD and CDR2 is GDNSRS in the germline V gene (reference sequence). Germline trimming cut 4 bases from V and 8 bases from J; bases unmatched to any gene: 9. This CDR3 contains 13 residues. This CDR3 reads CASAYWGIRKLIF. CDR3 nucleotides: TGTGCCTCCGCGTACTGGGGGATAAGGAAACTCATCTTT.

As to this clone: Translating this DNA gives a protein that differs at residue 4 from the TCRdb one, which belongs to a much larger clone; a read error is likely, and the protein shown is this translation. J is TRDJ1 and V is TRDV2; 12 bases align to TRDD3. TCRdb is silent on the J gene; assignment here came from matching the DNA to germline. CDR3 size: 17 residues. Losses at the gene ends were 0 bases for V and 1 base for J; bases not matched to a gene: 5. Germline assignment: CDR1 GEAIGNYY and CDR2 EKD. The CDR3 here is CACDTLGDTRSTDKLIF. In DNA, the CDR3 is TGTGCCTGTGACACCCTGGGGGATACGCGTTCCACCGATAAACTCATCTTT.

On this clone: This could be a read error, since a much larger clone is one nucleotide away. The J gene is TRDJ1, the V gene TRDV1, with 9 bases fitting TRDD3. TCRdb carries no J gene annotation; the J gene was assigned here by matching the DNA with germline. This CDR3 is 18 amino acids long. CDR1 is TSWWSYY, CDR2 QGS, per germline. CDR3 sequence (DNA): TGTGCTCTTGGGGATCCAGTACTGGGGGACCATAACACCGATATACTCATCTTT. It is translated as CALGDPVLGDHNTDILIF.